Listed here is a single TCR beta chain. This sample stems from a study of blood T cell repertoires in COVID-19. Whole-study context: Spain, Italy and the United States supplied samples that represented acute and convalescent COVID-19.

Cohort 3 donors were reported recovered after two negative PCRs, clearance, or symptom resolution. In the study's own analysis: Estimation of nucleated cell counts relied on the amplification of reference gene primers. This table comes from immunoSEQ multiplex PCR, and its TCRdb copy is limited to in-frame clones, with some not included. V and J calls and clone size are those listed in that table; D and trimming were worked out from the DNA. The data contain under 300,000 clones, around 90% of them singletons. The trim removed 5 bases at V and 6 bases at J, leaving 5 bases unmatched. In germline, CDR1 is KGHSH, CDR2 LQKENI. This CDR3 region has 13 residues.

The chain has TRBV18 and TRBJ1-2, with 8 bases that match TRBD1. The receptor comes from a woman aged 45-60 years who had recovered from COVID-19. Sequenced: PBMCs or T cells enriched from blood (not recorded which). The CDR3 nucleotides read TGTGCCAGCTCATCAGGGGGCGCCAATGGCTACACCTTC. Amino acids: CASSSGGANGYTF.